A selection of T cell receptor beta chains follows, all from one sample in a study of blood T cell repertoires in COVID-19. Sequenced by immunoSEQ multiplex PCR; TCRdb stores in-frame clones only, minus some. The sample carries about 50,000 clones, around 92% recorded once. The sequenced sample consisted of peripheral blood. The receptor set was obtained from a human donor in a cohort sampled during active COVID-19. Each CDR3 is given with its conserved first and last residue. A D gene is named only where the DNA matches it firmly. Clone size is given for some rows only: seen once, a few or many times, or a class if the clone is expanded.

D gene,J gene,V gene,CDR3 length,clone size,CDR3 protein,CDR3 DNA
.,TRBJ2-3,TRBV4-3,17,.,CASSQDRRGWGTDTQYF,TGCGCCAGCAGCCAGGACCGCAGGGGATGGGGCACAGATACGCAGTATTTT
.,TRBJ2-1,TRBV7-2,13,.,CASSLFGGNEQFF,TGTGCCAGCAGCTTATTCGGGGGCAATGAGCAGTTCTTC
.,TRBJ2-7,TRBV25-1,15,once,CASSAPTVRGYEQYF,TGTGCCAGCAGTGCGCCGACAGTTAGGGGCTACGAGCAGTACTTC
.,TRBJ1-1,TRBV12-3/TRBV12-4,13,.,CASSPIPVAEAFF,TGTGCCAGCAGCCCTATACCCGTCGCTGAAGCTTTCTTT
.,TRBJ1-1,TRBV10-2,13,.,CASSAEGGTEAFF,TGCGCCAGCAGTGCGGAGGGCGGTACTGAAGCTTTCTTT
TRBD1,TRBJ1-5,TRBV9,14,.,CASSATDRGQPQHF,TGTGCCAGCAGCGCCACGGACAGGGGACAGCCCCAGCATTTT
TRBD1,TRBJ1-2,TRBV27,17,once,CASSTGTGGAYREGYTF,TGTGCCAGCAGTACTGGGACAGGGGGCGCATATCGGGAGGGCTACACCTTC
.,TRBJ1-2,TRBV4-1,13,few,CASSQFLDYGYTF,TGCGCCAGCAGCCAATTCTTAGACTATGGCTACACCTTC
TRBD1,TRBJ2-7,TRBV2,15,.,CASREGQGAFYEQYF,TGTGCCAGCAGGGAGGGACAGGGGGCATTCTACGAGCAGTACTTC
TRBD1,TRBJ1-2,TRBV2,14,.,CASSDRGRESRSDF,TGTGCCAGCAGTGATAGGGGGCGCGAATCCAGGTCAGACTTC
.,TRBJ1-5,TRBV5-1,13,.,CASSPWTGQPQHF,TGCGCCAGCAGTCCTTGGACGGGGCAGCCCCAGCATTTT
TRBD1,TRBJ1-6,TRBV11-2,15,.,CASRGGRGRGSPLHF,TGTGCCAGCAGAGGAGGCAGGGGGCGAGGTTCACCCCTCCACTTT
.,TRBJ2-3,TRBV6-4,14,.,CASSDDRTTDTQYF,TGTGCCAGCAGTGACGACAGAACCACAGATACGCAGTATTTT
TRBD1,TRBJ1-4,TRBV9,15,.,CASSSQGAANEKLFF,TGTGCCAGCAGCTCACAGGGGGCGGCTAATGAAAAACTGTTTTTT
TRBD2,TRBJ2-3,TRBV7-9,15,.,CASSSGTSGTDTQYF,TGTGCCAGCAGCTCCGGGACTAGCGGGACAGATACGCAGTATTTT
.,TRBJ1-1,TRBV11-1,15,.,CASSLRDRLNTEAFF,TGTGCCAGCAGCTTAAGAGACAGGCTGAACACTGAAGCTTTCTTT
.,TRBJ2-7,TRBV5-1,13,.,CASSLEATYEQYF,TGCGCCAGCAGCTTGGAAGCGACCTACGAGCAGTACTTC
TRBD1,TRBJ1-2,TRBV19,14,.,CASRGQGVNYGYTF,TGTGCCAGTAGGGGACAGGGAGTAAACTATGGCTACACCTTC
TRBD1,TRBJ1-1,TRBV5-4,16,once,CASSPGTGDENTEAFF,TGTGCCAGCAGCCCGGGGACAGGGGATGAGAACACTGAAGCTTTCTTT
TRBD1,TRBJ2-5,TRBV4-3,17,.,CASSQGEGGAWIETQYF,TGCGCCAGCAGCCAAGGAGAAGGGGGCGCGTGGATAGAGACCCAGTACTTC
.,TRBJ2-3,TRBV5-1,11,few,CASSTRDTQYF,TGCGCCAGCAGCACTAGAGATACGCAGTATTTT
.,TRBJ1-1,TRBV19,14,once,CASSRDTPGTEAFF,TGTGCCAGTAGTAGGGACACCCCGGGGACTGAAGCTTTCTTT
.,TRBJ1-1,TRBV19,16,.,CAPPPGQGRVNTEAFF,TGTGCCCCACCACCGGGCCAGGGGCGGGTAAACACTGAAGCTTTCTTT
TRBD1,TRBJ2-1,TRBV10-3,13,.,CAIKGQGNDEQFF,TGTGCCATCAAGGGACAGGGGAACGATGAGCAGTTCTTC
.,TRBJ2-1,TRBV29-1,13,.,CSAHVVIGNEQFF,TGCAGCGCCCACGTAGTGATCGGCAATGAGCAGTTCTTC
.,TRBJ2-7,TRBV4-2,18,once,CASSQDGAPTGSVYEQYF,TGTGCCAGCAGCCAAGATGGGGCTCCGACAGGTTCGGTCTACGAGCAGTACTTC
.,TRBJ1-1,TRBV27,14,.,CASSLRGRLIEAFF,TGTGCCAGCAGCCTGAGGGGGAGACTGATTGAAGCTTTCTTT
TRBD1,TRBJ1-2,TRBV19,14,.,CASSNRGHQSGYTF,TGTGCCAGTAGTAATAGGGGGCATCAGAGTGGCTACACCTTC
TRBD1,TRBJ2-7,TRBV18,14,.,CASSPGTDHYEQYF,TGTGCCAGCTCACCCGGGACAGACCACTACGAGCAGTACTTC
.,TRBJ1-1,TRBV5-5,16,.,CASSLVPGFRNTEAFF,TGTGCCAGCAGCTTGGTCCCGGGGTTTCGGAACACTGAAGCTTTCTTT
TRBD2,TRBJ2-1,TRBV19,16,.,CASRLSGLAVYNEQFF,TGTGCCAGTAGACTTTCGGGACTAGCGGTCTACAATGAGCAGTTCTTC
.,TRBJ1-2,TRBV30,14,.,CAWSVARVLYGYTF,TGTGCCTGGAGTGTCGCCAGGGTCCTATATGGCTACACCTTC
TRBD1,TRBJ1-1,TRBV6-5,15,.,CASSRRTGKQTEAFF,TGTGCCAGCAGCCGAAGGACAGGCAAGCAAACTGAAGCTTTCTTT
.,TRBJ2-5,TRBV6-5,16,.,CASSYVGSNTQETQYF,TGTGCCAGCAGTTACGTCGGGAGTAATACCCAAGAGACCCAGTACTTC
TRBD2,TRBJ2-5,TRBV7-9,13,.,CASFTSGKETQYF,TGTGCCAGCTTCACTAGCGGTAAAGAGACCCAGTACTTC
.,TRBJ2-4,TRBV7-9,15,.,CASSLWGGRENIQYF,TGTGCCAGCAGCTTATGGGGGGGCAGAGAAAACATTCAGTACTTC
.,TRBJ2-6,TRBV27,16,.,CASSLSPGAGANVLTF,TGTGCCAGCAGTTTATCGCCGGGGGCTGGGGCCAACGTCCTGACTTTC
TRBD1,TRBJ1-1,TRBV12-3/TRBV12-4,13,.,CASSLTGETEAFF,TGTGCCAGCAGTTTGACAGGGGAAACTGAAGCTTTCTTT
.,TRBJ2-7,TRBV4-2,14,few,CASSQDAVFYEQYF,TGTGCCAGCAGCCAAGACGCAGTTTTCTACGAGCAGTACTTC
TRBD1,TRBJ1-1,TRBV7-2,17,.,CASSLIVVGQGKAVPFF,TGTGCCAGCAGCTTAATCGTGGTTGGACAGGGGAAAGCAGTTCCTTTCTTT
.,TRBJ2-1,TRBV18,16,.,CASSPPVRSPYNEQFF,TGTGCCAGCTCACCACCGGTAAGGAGCCCCTACAATGAGCAGTTCTTC
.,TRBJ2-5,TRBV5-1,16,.,CASSLGGRFRVETQYF,TGCGCCAGCAGCTTGGGGGGGAGGTTTCGTGTGGAGACCCAGTACTTC
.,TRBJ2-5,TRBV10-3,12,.,CAISEPGETQYF,TGTGCCATCAGTGAACCCGGGGAGACCCAGTACTTC
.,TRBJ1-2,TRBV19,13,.,CASSISPGYGYTF,TGTGCCAGTAGTATAAGTCCCGGCTATGGCTACACCTTC